Below are 26 T cell receptor beta chains sequenced from a single sample in a study of blood T cells in healthy people across ages. Combining a sample-barcoded 5' primer with a J-beta primer mix, a second PCR ran for 7 to 11 cycles. One entry per CDR3 protein results from TCRdb running MiXCR on the 5' RACE reads. The sample yields 700,000 or so distinct CDR3 sequences, roughly two fifths seen once. The sequencing sample was made of blood. These receptors were collected from an older man in good health.

This clonotype came up many times. The rearrangement uses TRBV21-1 and TRBJ2-5. TRBV21-1 counts as a pseudogene. The CDR3 is made up of 14 amino acids. CDR3 sequence reads: CASSSRTIRKTQYF. The DNA of the CDR3 is TGTGCCAGCAGTAGTAGGACCATCCGGAAGACCCAGTACTTC.

This clonotype has more than one count but fewer than ten. This rearrangement joins TRBV20-1 to TRBJ1-5; tentatively, D is TRBD1 (5 bases). V was clipped by 4 bases and J by 1 base, with 17 bases between them. CDR1 is DFQATT and CDR2 is SNEGSKA in the germline V gene (reference sequence). The CDR3 has 16 residues. The CDR3 DNA follows: TGCAGTGCTAACCAGGGAGGCGGCCAGAGCAATCAGCCCCAGCATTTT. Protein: CSANQGGGQSNQPQHF.

The gene calls are TRBV10-2 and TRBJ2-7; TRBD1 agrees at 10 bases. J lost 7 bases, V lost 8 bases, and 8 bases had no gene match. CDR1 WSHSY and CDR2 SAAADI come from the germline V gene. CDR3 length: 13 residues. CDR3 protein: CASRDRGWDEQYF. The CDR3 region has the DNA TGCGCCAGCCGGGACAGGGGATGGGATGAGCAGTACTTC.

This chain connects TRBV20-1 to TRBJ2-5; unclear D gene. CDR1 DFQATT and CDR2 SNEGSKA come from the germline V gene (reference sequence). The CDR3 has 17 residues. Trimming left V 1 base short and J 5 bases short, with 23 bases between. CDR3 sequence (DNA): TGCAGTGCTAGAGCTCCCCAGGCTATCCTGGAGTACGAGACCCAGTACTTC. Residues: CSARAPQAILEYETQYF.

This rearrangement joins TRBV27 to TRBJ2-7, with 14 bases lining up with TRBD2. Germline V gene data show CDR1 as MNHEY and CDR2 as SMNVEV (reference sequence). The junction had 10 bases not matched to a gene; V was cut back by 0 bases and J by 0 bases. The CDR3 consists of 20 residues. The CDR3 nucleotides read TGTGCCAGCAGTTTATCGATAGCGACTAGCGGGAGGGGGCACTCCTACGAGCAGTACTTC. It is translated as CASSLSIATSGRGHSYEQYF.

A single count supports this clonotype. The chain has TRBV14 and TRBJ2-6; 7 bases map to TRBD2. With 0 bases clipped from V and 2 bases from J, the junction kept 7 bases outside the gene matches. CDR1 is SGHDN and CDR2 is FVKESK in the germline V gene. The CDR3 length is 18 residues. The CDR3, as DNA: TGTGCCAGCAGCCAAGAAGACCTCGGGGGGACTGGGGCCAACGTCCTGACTTTC. Its protein product is CASSQEDLGGTGANVLTF.

As for this clonotype: An end of the junction does not agree with germline; a read error may underlie this. CDR3 amino acids: CSVDEGANELFF. DNA of the CDR3: TGCAGCGTTGATGAGGGGGCGAATGAGCTGTTCTTC. V and J are TRBV29-1 and TRBJ2-1, with 7 nucleotides matching TRBD1. CDR1 is SQVTM, CDR2 ANQGSEA, per germline. There are 12 residues in the CDR3.

The rearrangement joins TRBV24-1 to TRBJ2-2; no clear D gene. The CDR3 sequence is 16 residues long. CDR1 is KGHDR, CDR2 SFDVKD, per germline. V was cut by 3 bases and J by 2 bases, with 12 bases left in between. The CDR3 bases are TGTGCCACCAGTGATACGAGTCCCATTAACACCGGGGAGCTGTTTTTT. Translation: CATSDTSPINTGELFF.

The chain recombines TRBV6-2 or TRBV6-3 with TRBJ1-5; D not resolved. The CDR3 runs 13 residues. Trimming stripped 7 bases from V and 4 bases from J, with 11 bases between. CDR1 is MNHEY and CDR2 is SVGEGT in the germline V gene. The CDR3 DNA is TGTGCCAGCAACCACGCGGTAAATCAGCCCCAGCATTTT. Translating gives CASNHAVNQPQHF.

The chain employs TRBV29-1 and TRBJ2-5, with D maybe TRBD2 (6 bases). V was trimmed by 2 bases and J by 11 bases, leaving 24 bases between them. Germline CDR1 is SQVTM and CDR2 is ANQGSEA. The CDR3 covers 15 residues. In DNA form, the CDR3 reads TGCAGCGTTGAAAAGGGCGCGGGGCAGGTTGGAGAGCAGTACTTC. Protein: CSVEKGAGQVGEQYF.

This clonotype turned up a few times. The chain has TRBV7-2 and TRBJ2-7; possibly TRBD1 for D (6 bases). This CDR3 region has 14 residues. Trimming cost V 0 bases and J 4 bases, with 10 bases left between them. Germline assignment: CDR1 SGHTA and CDR2 FQGNSA. CDR3 amino acids: CASSLAWGPYEQYF. DNA for the CDR3: TGTGCCAGCAGCTTAGCATGGGGGCCATACGAGCAGTACTTC.

Only a few counts were recorded for this clonotype. This sequence joins TRBV25-1 and TRBJ2-1, with TRBD2 identical over 14 bases. Germline V gene data show CDR1 as MGHDK and CDR2 as SYGVNS. The CDR3 is made up of 20 amino acids. V lost 4 bases and J lost 1; bases outside the gene matches: 12. CDR3 sequence: CASSGIGTSGRLWSYNEQFF. CDR3 nucleotide sequence: TGTGCCAGCAGTGGGATTGGGACTAGCGGGAGACTCTGGTCCTACAATGAGCAGTTCTTC.

This sequence joins TRBV29-1 and TRBJ2-6; 7 bases match TRBD2. CDR3 length equals 16 residues. Trimming at V came to 6 bases and at J to 3 bases, leaving 11 bases not matched to a gene. Germline V gene sequence: CDR1 SQVTM, CDR2 ANQGSEA. CDR3: CSVVRYREGGANVLTF. The CDR3 DNA is TGCAGCGTCGTACGATATAGGGAGGGTGGGGCCAACGTCCTGACTTTC.

This clonotype has a single count. The chain joins TRBV19 to TRBJ2-1; the D is unclear. Trimming shortened V by 0 bases and J by 4 bases, and 10 bases separated the two germline ends. The CDR3 is 15 residues long. The germline V gene encodes CDR1 LNHDA and CDR2 SQIVND (reference sequence). The CDR3 DNA follows: TGTGCCAGTAGTATAGATCCGGAGACGTACAATGAGCAGTTCTTC. It translates to CASSIDPETYNEQFF. Variable domain in full (rest from reference TRBV19 and TRBJ2-1): DGGITQSPKYLFRKEGQNVTLSCEQNLNHDAMYWYRQDPGQGLRLIYYSQIVNDFQKGDIAEGYSVSREKKESFPLTVTSAQKNPTAFYLCASSIDPETYNEQFFGPGTRLTVL.

With respect to this clonotype: A much larger clonotype is one base distant, so this may be a read error. The chain couples TRBV7-9 to TRBJ1-2; unclear D gene. The V gene lost 4 bases and the J gene lost 0 bases, with 6 bases spanning the gap. CDR1 SEHNR and CDR2 FQNEAQ come from the germline V gene (reference sequence). CDR3 length: 13 residues. CDR3 coding DNA: TGTGCCAGCAGCTGCGTATCTAACTATGGCTACACCTTC. This translates into CASSCVSNYGYTF.

The V call is TRBV6-2 or TRBV6-3, the J call TRBJ2-7; D unclear. Trimming cost V 6 bases and J 7 bases, with 22 bases left between them. Per the germline V gene, CDR1 is MNHEY and CDR2 is SVGEGT. The CDR3 contains 15 residues. CDR3 nucleotide sequence: TGTGCCAGCAGGCCCGTACGAGAAGGAGACGGGGAGCAGTACTTC. This gives the protein CASRPVREGDGEQYF.

Concerning this clonotype itself: The junction departs from germline at one end; a sequencing error may be responsible. V gene TRBV11-2 combines with J gene TRBJ2-5, with 7 nucleotides matching TRBD2. CDR1 is SGHAT, CDR2 FQNNGV, per germline. The CDR3 length is 15 residues. The CDR3 nucleotides are TGTGCCAACAGCTTAGGGCGACTAGCATCCGAGACCCAGTACTTC. Amino acids: CANSLGRLASETQYF.

This clonotype has ten or more counts. The rearrangement joins TRBV7-9 to TRBJ2-3, with 9 bases identical to TRBD2. Germline V gene sequence: CDR1 SEHNR, CDR2 FQNEAQ (reference sequence). Germline trimming cut 5 bases from V and 0 bases from J; bases unmatched to any gene: 6. The CDR3 loop spans 16 amino acids. The CDR3 is CASSTLAGLSTDTQYF. The DNA of the CDR3 is TGTGCCAGCAGCACACTAGCGGGCCTTAGCACAGATACGCAGTATTTT.

The chain joins TRBV5-1 to TRBJ2-4, with TRBD1 matching 7 bases. The CDR3 has 15 amino acids. V was pared by 0 bases and J by 13 bases, with 13 bases of the junction left unmatched. Germline V CDR1 and CDR2: SGHRS, YFSETQ. In DNA, the CDR3 is TGCGCCAGCAGCTTGGAATCCCCCGCCCAGGGGGAGCAGTACTTC. Protein sequence: CASSLESPAQGEQYF.

The chain joins TRBV7-6 to TRBJ1-2; D unclear. This CDR3 contains 13 residues. V lost 5 bases and J 8 bases, leaving 15 bases between the germline ends. Germline CDR1 is SGHVS and CDR2 is FNYEAQ. The DNA for the CDR3 is TGTGCCAGCAGCCCAACGTGGGGATCGGGCTACACCTTC. This sequence encodes CASSPTWGSGYTF.

CDR3 protein: CASSQDLIAGGTDTQYF. The CDR3 DNA is TGTGCCAGCAGCCAAGATTTGATAGCGGGAGGGACAGATACGCAGTATTTT. The chain combines TRBV4-2 with TRBJ2-3; 11 bases are shared with TRBD2. Unmatched junction bases numbered 5, after V lost 0 bases and J lost 3 bases. This CDR3 is 17 amino acids long. Germline-derived CDR1 and CDR2 are LGHNA and YNFKEQ.

In its sample, this clonotype was seen a few times. This chain joins TRBV18 and TRBJ2-7, with 12 bases that match TRBD2. CDR3 size: 16 residues. J lost 5 bases, V lost 0 bases, and 5 bases had no gene match. Per germline, CDR1 KGHSH and CDR2 LQKENI. For the CDR3, the DNA is TGTGCCAGCTCACCACCGTCTAGCGGGGGGGCCCACGAGCAGTACTTC. This gives the protein CASSPPSSGGAHEQYF.

This chain joins TRBV29-1 and TRBJ1-1, with D maybe TRBD1 (6 bases). Trimming removed 6 bases at V and 4 bases at J, with 15 bases between. Germline V gives CDR1 SQVTM, CDR2 ANQGSEA. This CDR3 has 13 amino acids. The CDR3 DNA sequence: TGCAGCGTCGTACAGGGAGGGGGCACTGAAGCTTTCTTT. Encoded protein: CSVVQGGGTEAFF.

The gene calls are TRBV6-2 or TRBV6-3 and TRBJ2-4; the match to TRBD2 covers 13 bases. The CDR3 is 19 residues long. Unmatched junction bases numbered 8, after V lost 2 bases and J lost 1 base. Germline CDR1 is MNHEY and CDR2 is SVGEGT. The chain's CDR3 is CASSYPTSGRASAKNIQYF. The DNA of the CDR3 is TGTGCCAGCAGTTACCCAACTAGCGGGAGGGCCTCGGCCAAAAACATTCAGTACTTC.

This clonotype was counted between two and nine times. The chain is built from TRBV3-1 and TRBJ2-1; TRBD1 matches 7 bases. Germline trimming cut 2 bases from V and 7 bases from J; bases unmatched to any gene: 8. This CDR3 is built from 15 residues. Germline loops: CDR1 LGHDT, CDR2 YNNKEL (reference sequence). DNA of the CDR3: TGTGCCAGCAGCCAAAGGGACAGATTGAGGAATGAGCAGTTCTTC. Protein sequence: CASSQRDRLRNEQFF.

This clonotype was picked up a small number of times. V gene TRBV7-2 combines with J gene TRBJ2-3; no firm D call. Trimming removed 0 bases at V and 8 bases at J, with 6 bases between. This CDR3 spans 12 amino acids. Per the germline V gene, CDR1 is SGHTA and CDR2 is FQGNSA. CDR3 loop: CASSLALRTQYF. The CDR3, as DNA: TGTGCCAGCAGCTTAGCGCTCCGTACGCAGTATTTT.